These 31 T cell receptor beta chains were sequenced from one sample in a study of CD8 T cells in Susac syndrome. About 0.5 to 1 ug RNA was reverse transcribed with random hexamers. One entry per CDR3 protein results from TCRdb running MiXCR on the immunoSEQ multiplex PCR reads. The sample has about 140,000 distinct CDR3 sequences, around 94% seen once. Sample: CD8+ T cells from PBMCs. The source is a human donor in good health.

The chain carries TRBV5-1 and TRBJ1-2; tentatively, D is TRBD1 (5 bases). V was shortened by 2 bases and J by 5 bases, with 10 bases between the two germline ends. The germline V gene encodes CDR1 SGHRS and CDR2 YFSETQ. This CDR3 spans 13 amino acids. Here the CDR3 DNA reads TGCGCCAGCAGCTTCCCAGGGAAATATGGCTACACCTTC. Amino acids: CASSFPGKYGYTF.

This chain joins TRBV25-1 and TRBJ2-7, with 8 nucleotides matching TRBD2. Germline V gives CDR1 MGHDK, CDR2 SYGVNS. The CDR3 totals 17 residues. Trimming removed 3 bases from V and 2 bases from J; junction bases left unmatched: 12. CDR3 in DNA: TGTGCCAGCAGTGACCCACTAGCGGCAGACCCGACCTACGAGCAGTACTTC. Encoded protein: CASSDPLAADPTYEQYF.

In its sample, this clonotype was seen once. This chain connects TRBV19 to TRBJ2-1; no reliable D call. V dropped 1 base and J dropped 5 bases, with 9 bases sitting between them. The CDR3 loop spans 14 amino acids. Per the germline V gene, CDR1 is LNHDA and CDR2 is SQIVND (reference sequence). CDR3 bases: TGTGCCAGTAGTATAGGCCTGGAAAACAATGAGCAGTTCTTC. Encoded protein: CASSIGLENNEQFF.

This chain's CDR3 is CSVVGLLSSYEQYF. In DNA form, the CDR3 reads TGCAGCGTTGTGGGACTCCTGAGCTCCTACGAGCAGTACTTC. The chain combines TRBV29-1 with TRBJ2-7; D may be TRBD2 (6 bases). The germline gives CDR1 SQVTM, CDR2 ANQGSEA. CDR3 size: 14 residues. V dropped 4 bases and J dropped 0 bases, with 13 bases sitting between them.

This chain uses TRBV28 with TRBJ2-7; tentatively, D is TRBD2 (6 bases). CDR1 and CDR2 from the germline V gene are MDHEN and SYDVKM. This CDR3 is built from 13 residues. V lost 7 bases and J 4 bases, leaving 14 bases between the germline ends. The CDR3: CASIGTYGYEQYF. The CDR3 nucleotides read TGTGCCAGCATTGGGACTTATGGTTACGAGCAGTACTTC. The variable domain in full, with the rest retrieved from reference TRBV28 and TRBJ2-7, is DVKVTQSSRYLVKRTGEKVFLECVQDMDHENMFWYRQDPGLGLRLIYFSYDVKMKEKGDIPEGYSVSREKKERFSLILESASTNQTSMYLCASIGTYGYEQYFGPGTRLTVT.

The chain joins TRBV7-8 to TRBJ2-1; D assignment may be TRBD1 or TRBD2 (5 bases each). The CDR3 contains 13 residues. V was shortened by 2 bases and J by 7 bases, with 9 bases between the two germline ends. Looked up from germline, CDR1 is SGHVS and CDR2 is FQNEAQ. The CDR3 loop is CASSLWDGNEQFF. The CDR3 nucleotides read TGTGCCAGCAGCTTATGGGACGGGAATGAGCAGTTCTTC.

The chain carries TRBV12-3 or TRBV12-4 and TRBJ2-1, with 8 bases matching TRBD2. This CDR3 is built from 16 residues. With 7 bases clipped from V and 7 bases from J, the junction kept 15 bases outside the gene matches. The CDR3 sequence: CASNPRGVAGMNEQFF. CDR3 nucleotide sequence: TGTGCCAGCAATCCTCGCGGGGTAGCGGGAATGAATGAGCAGTTCTTC.

The chain employs TRBV29-1 and TRBJ2-1, with a weak D call TRBD2 (5 bases). The germline gives CDR1 SQVTM, CDR2 ANQGSEA. This CDR3 is 10 amino acids long. Trimming removed 8 bases from V and 8 bases from J, with 10 bases in between. Here the CDR3 reads CSLKGDEQFF. The CDR3 coding sequence is TGCAGCCTAAAGGGAGATGAGCAGTTCTTC.

This chain connects TRBV18 to TRBJ2-7, with D possibly TRBD1 on 6 matching bases. Germline loops: CDR1 KGHSH, CDR2 LQKENI. The length of the CDR3 is 14 residues. V lost 3 bases and J 0 bases, leaving 9 bases between the germline ends. CDR3 in amino acids: CASSPRQASYEQYF. In nucleotides, the CDR3 is TGTGCCAGCTCACCCCGACAGGCCTCCTACGAGCAGTACTTC.

V usage is TRBV4-3 and J usage is TRBJ2-7; D remains ambiguous. This CDR3 is built from 14 residues. Germline V gene data show CDR1 as LGHNA and CDR2 as YSLEER. Deletions cut 3 bases from V and 0 bases from J, with 9 bases between. Here the CDR3 DNA reads TGCGCCAGCAGCCAGTATCACGTCTCCTACGAGCAGTACTTC. Translating gives CASSQYHVSYEQYF.

This chain connects TRBV2 to TRBJ2-7; D not resolved. Germline CDR1 and CDR2: SNHLY and FYNNEI. V was clipped by 4 bases and J by 4 bases, with 14 bases between them. The CDR3 runs to 14 residues. The CDR3 DNA is TGTGCCAGCAGTGGCTCAAGGCAACGATACGAGCAGTACTTC. It codes for CASSGSRQRYEQYF.

J is TRBJ2-7 and V is TRBV7-8; 9 bases are shared with TRBD2. The junction had 8 bases not matched to a gene; V was cut back by 5 bases and J by 3 bases. This CDR3 has 15 residues. CDR1 is SGHVS, CDR2 FQNEAQ, per germline. Here the CDR3 reads CASSPGTSPFYEQYF. For the CDR3, the DNA is TGTGCCAGCAGCCCCGGGACTAGCCCGTTCTACGAGCAGTACTTC. Full variable domain (outside the CDR3, taken from reference TRBV7-8 and TRBJ2-7): GAGVSQSPRYKVAKRGQDVALRCDPISGHVSLFWYQQALGQGPEFLTYFQNEAQLDKSGLPSDRFFAERPEGSVSTLKIQRTQQEDSAVYLCASSPGTSPFYEQYFGPGTRLTVT.

This clonotype was observed a single time. This chain links TRBV27 with TRBJ1-2; D perhaps matches TRBD1 (5 bases). Germline lookup yields CDR1 MNHEY and CDR2 SMNVEV (reference sequence). Trimming left V 5 bases short and J 4 bases short, with 11 bases between. The CDR3 loop spans 13 amino acids. The CDR3 nucleotides are TGTGCCAGCAGTCCAGGGAGTCCCTATGGCTACACCTTC. This translates into CASSPGSPYGYTF.

The chain has TRBV7-3 and TRBJ2-5, with D possibly called TRBD1 or TRBD2 (6 bases each). The germline V gene has CDR1 SGHTA and CDR2 FQGTGA. This CDR3 spans 14 amino acids. Trimming pared 1 base from V and 3 bases from J, leaving 9 bases between. CDR3: CASSLNRGEETQYF. In nucleotides, the CDR3 is TGTGCCAGCAGCTTAAATAGGGGGGAAGAGACCCAGTACTTC. Looking up the rest from reference TRBV7-3 and TRBJ2-5 gives the full variable domain: GAGVSQTPSNKVTEKGKYVELRCDPISGHTALYWYRQSLGQGPEFLIYFQGTGAADDSGLPNDRFFAVRPEGSVSTLKIQRTERGDSAVYLCASSLNRGEETQYFGPGTRLLVL.

The CDR3 sequence is CASGHGTFTGELFF. CDR3 DNA: TGTGCCAGCGGCCATGGGACTTTTACCGGGGAGCTGTTTTTT. The rearrangement links TRBV12-3 or TRBV12-4 to TRBJ2-2, with a weak D call TRBD2 (6 bases). V shed 8 bases and J shed 5 bases, with 15 bases lying between them. This CDR3 is built from 14 residues.

The chain has TRBV4-2 and TRBJ2-7; D not certain. CDR3 length: 15 residues. The V and J ends lost 3 bases and 3 bases respectively, with 15 bases between them. Germline assignment: CDR1 LGHNA and CDR2 YNFKEQ. The CDR3 here is CASSQSRRSGYEQYF. CDR3 nucleotide sequence: TGTGCCAGCAGCCAGTCCAGACGGTCGGGCTACGAGCAGTACTTC.

The chain joins TRBV30 to TRBJ2-2; a possible D gene is TRBD2 (5 bases). Between the trimmed V and J ends, which lost 0 bases and 7 bases, there was a span of 9 bases. The CDR3 runs to 13 residues. Germline V gene data show CDR1 as GTSNPN and CDR2 as SVGIG (reference sequence). The CDR3 nucleotides read TGTGCCTGGAGTGTAGTCGGGATCGGGGAGCTGTTTTTT. It yields the protein CAWSVVGIGELFF.

The chain couples TRBV24-1 to TRBJ1-5, with D perhaps TRBD1 (5 bases). This CDR3 contains 15 residues. Trimming stripped 4 bases from V and 0 bases from J, with 9 bases between. Germline V lookup: CDR1 KGHDR, CDR2 SFDVKD. The CDR3 nucleotides read TGTGCCACCAGTGACGGACAATATAGCAATCAGCCCCAGCATTTT. Amino acid sequence: CATSDGQYSNQPQHF.

The chain joins TRBV7-9 to TRBJ2-1; TRBD2 agrees at 11 bases. The junction had 8 bases not matched to a gene; V was cut back by 1 base and J by 9 bases. Germline CDR1 reads SEHNR; CDR2 reads FQNEAQ (reference sequence). CDR3 length equals 16 residues. The CDR3 coding sequence is TGTGCCAGCAGCTTAGAACGGCTAGCGGGAGGAGTTGAGCAGTTCTTC. Protein: CASSLERLAGGVEQFF. Drawing the rest from reference TRBV7-9 and TRBJ2-1, the complete variable domain is DTGVSQNPRHKITKRGQNVTFRCDPISEHNRLYWYRQTLGQGPEFLTYFQNEAQLEKSRLLSDRFSAERPKGSFSTLEIQRTEQGDSAMYLCASSLERLAGGVEQFFGPGTRLTVL.

This chain's CDR3 is CSAREGYKNIQYF. CDR3 DNA sequence: TGCAGTGCTAGAGAAGGTTACAAAAACATTCAGTACTTC. The genes are TRBV20-1 and TRBJ2-4, with D unresolved. The V gene lost 0 bases and the J gene lost 3 bases, with 6 bases spanning the gap. This CDR3 has 13 residues. Germline V lookup: CDR1 DFQATT, CDR2 SNEGSKA (reference sequence).

The chain employs TRBV4-1 and TRBJ2-1; tentatively, D is TRBD2 (5 bases). With 5 bases removed from V and 9 bases from J, the gap between germline ends came to 14 bases. Germline V CDR1 and CDR2: MGHRA, YSYEKL. The CDR3 consists of 13 residues. CDR3 protein: CASSARGESEQFF. DNA of the CDR3: TGCGCCAGCAGCGCCCGGGGTGAGTCTGAGCAGTTCTTC.

CDR3 DNA: TGTGCCAGTAGCAGGGAGAAAGATACGCAGTATTTT. It codes for CASSREKDTQYF. The chain combines TRBV19 with TRBJ2-3; the D gene could be TRBD1 or TRBD2 (5 bases each). The germline V and J ends were trimmed by 6 bases and 5 bases, with 9 bases remaining between them. The CDR3 length is 12 residues. CDR1 and CDR2 from the germline V gene are LNHDA and SQIVND (reference sequence).

V usage is TRBV20-1 and J usage is TRBJ2-1; 13 nucleotides align to TRBD2. Per the germline V gene, CDR1 is DFQATT and CDR2 is SNEGSKA (reference sequence). The CDR3 contains 17 residues. Trimming took 0 bases from V and 7 from J; bases not matched to a gene: 9. The DNA of the CDR3 is TGCAGTGCTAGAGATCGTGGACTAGCGGGAGCGGGTAATGAGCAGTTCTTC. Encoded protein: CSARDRGLAGAGNEQFF.

The rearrangement joins TRBV29-1 to TRBJ1-2, with D possibly being TRBD1 (5 bases). Germline V gene data show CDR1 as SQVTM and CDR2 as ANQGSEA. The CDR3 loop spans 14 amino acids. V lost 2 bases to trimming and J lost 3 bases, with 13 bases between them. CDR3 DNA: TGCAGCGTTGAAAGGGGCCAGCCCTACTATGGCTACACCTTC. The encoded protein is CSVERGQPYYGYTF.

This clonotype has a single count. This sequence joins TRBV20-1 and TRBJ2-7; D remains ambiguous. The ends were cut back, 6 bases at V and 7 bases at J, with 28 bases in the middle. The length of the CDR3 is 16 residues. The germline CDR1 and CDR2 sequences are DFQATT and SNEGSKA (reference sequence). The DNA of the CDR3 is TGCAGTGCCGAAGCAGGAACCGGCCTCCAAACGCGGGAGCAGTACTTC. Its protein is CSAEAGTGLQTREQYF.

The rearrangement links TRBV27 to TRBJ2-1; D gene uncertain. From germline, CDR1 is MNHEY and CDR2 SMNVEV (reference sequence). Trimming stripped 5 bases from V and 5 bases from J, with 4 bases between. The CDR3 consists of 11 residues. Here the CDR3 DNA reads TGTGCCAGCAGTGGTAACAATGAGCAGTTCTTC. Translating gives CASSGNNEQFF.

V and J are TRBV7-2 and TRBJ2-3; tentatively, D is TRBD2 (6 bases). The germline gives CDR1 SGHTA, CDR2 FQGNSA. This CDR3 is built from 15 residues. V lost 5 bases and J 0 bases, leaving 12 bases between the germline ends. The DNA for the CDR3 is TGTGCCAGCAGCGCCGGAGGGTATAGCACAGATACGCAGTATTTT. Its translation: CASSAGGYSTDTQYF.

This chain uses TRBV27 with TRBJ2-2, with D hard to call. The ends were cut back, 5 bases at V and 2 bases at J, with 6 bases in the middle. CDR1 is MNHEY and CDR2 is SMNVEV in the germline V gene (reference sequence). The CDR3 length is 13 residues. This chain's CDR3 is CASSGINTGELFF. DNA of the CDR3: TGTGCCAGCAGTGGGATAAACACCGGGGAGCTGTTTTTT.

The chain links TRBV2 to TRBJ2-1; D unresolved. This CDR3 is built from 13 residues. The V end was cut by 2 bases, the J end by 5 bases, with 7 bases between. Germline CDR1 reads SNHLY; CDR2 reads FYNNEI. In nucleotides, the CDR3 is TGTGCCAGCAGTGAATGGGCGGACAATGAGCAGTTCTTC. This codes for CASSEWADNEQFF.

The J gene is TRBJ1-3, the V gene TRBV27; D possibly corresponds to TRBD1 (5 bases). The CDR3 runs 13 residues. Germline CDR1 reads MNHEY; CDR2 reads SMNVEV (reference sequence). V shed 8 bases and J shed 2 bases, with 10 bases lying between them. The CDR3 loop reads CASAQVPGNTIYF. The DNA of the CDR3 is TGTGCCAGCGCACAGGTACCTGGAAACACCATATATTTT.

V and J are TRBV29-1 and TRBJ1-1; no clear D. The CDR3 runs 12 residues. Germline assignment: CDR1 SQVTM and CDR2 ANQGSEA. Trimming pared 2 bases from V and 3 bases from J, leaving 7 bases between. This chain's CDR3 is CSVESRDTEAFF. CDR3 nucleotide sequence: TGCAGCGTTGAATCTCGAGACACTGAAGCTTTCTTT. Looking up the rest from reference TRBV29-1 and TRBJ1-1 gives the full variable domain: SAVISQKPSRDICQRGTSLTIQCQVDSQVTMMFWYRQQPGQSLTLIATANQGSEATYESGFVIDKFPISRPNLTFSTLTVSNMSPEDSSIYLCSVESRDTEAFFGQGTRLTVV.